The next 8 T cell receptor beta chains were all read from a single sample in a study of shared clonotypes between healthy human individuals. Clones were read by immunoSEQ multiplex PCR, and TCRdb kept only the in-frame ones, dropping some. The sample holds approximately 100,000 clones, around 68% seen once. The sample taken for sequencing was memory CD8+ T cells sorted from blood. Noted subset: CD45RO+ cells pooled with CCR7-negative TemRA cells. The receptor source for this set is a woman aged 25 to 39 in good health.

The chain's CDR3 is CASSLAGTGDEKLFF. The CDR3 nucleotides are TGTGCCAGCAGCTTGGCGGGGACAGGGGACGAAAAACTGTTTTTT. The J gene is TRBJ1-4, the V gene TRBV4-2; TRBD1 aligns across 10 bases. With V trimmed by 5 bases and J by 8 bases, 8 bases remained unmatched. CDR3 length: 15 amino acids. The V gene's germline CDR1 is LGHNA and CDR2 YNFKEQ.

In its sample, this clone was seen once. The chain employs TRBV5-1 and TRBJ2-1; TRBD1 is a possible D gene (5 bases). CDR1 is SGHRS, CDR2 YFSETQ, per germline. V shed 4 bases and J shed 3 bases, with 11 bases lying between them. The CDR3 contains 14 residues. The CDR3 DNA follows: TGCGCCAGCAGCCTCAGGGCAGACTACAATGAGCAGTTCTTC. It codes for CASSLRADYNEQFF.

The V and J genes are TRBV29-1 and TRBJ2-7; possibly TRBD1 for D (5 bases). The CDR3 is 12 residues long. CDR1 and CDR2 from the germline V gene are SQVTM and ANQGSEA. Trimming took 7 bases from V and 2 from J, leaving 12 bases between them. CDR3 sequence reads: CSASGNTYEQYF. The CDR3 region has the DNA TGCAGCGCCTCAGGGAATACCTACGAGCAGTACTTC.

V gene TRBV2 combines with J gene TRBJ2-7; no definite D call. The CDR3 has 15 residues. Per germline, CDR1 SNHLY and CDR2 FYNNEI. V shed 0 bases and J shed 3 bases, with 12 bases lying between them. CDR3 sequence reads: CASSEASLVNYEQYF. CDR3 DNA sequence: TGTGCCAGCAGTGAAGCAAGCCTAGTAAACTACGAGCAGTACTTC.

Only a few counts were recorded for this clone. The chain has TRBV25-1 and TRBJ2-6; D gene unclear. Germline lookup yields CDR1 MGHDK and CDR2 SYGVNS. The CDR3 consists of 17 residues. Between the trimmed V and J ends, which lost 2 bases and 0 bases, there was a span of 11 bases. CDR3 region: CASSEVIQSSGANVLTF. The CDR3, as DNA: TGTGCCAGCAGTGAAGTGATCCAGAGCTCTGGGGCCAACGTCCTGACTTTC.

The genes are TRBV28 and TRBJ1-1, with D tentatively TRBD1 (6 bases). CDR1 is MDHEN, CDR2 SYDVKM, per germline. V lost 7 bases, J lost 3 bases, and 18 bases lay in between. CDR3 size: 15 residues. This CDR3 is CASIRGGAEDTEAFF. The CDR3 region has the DNA TGTGCCAGCATCAGAGGGGGGGCTGAGGACACTGAAGCTTTCTTT. Together with reference TRBV28 and TRBJ1-1, the CDR3 gives the full variable domain: DVKVTQSSRYLVKRTGEKVFLECVQDMDHENMFWYRQDPGLGLRLIYFSYDVKMKEKGDIPEGYSVSREKKERFSLILESASTNQTSMYLCASIRGGAEDTEAFFGQGTRLTVV.

The rearrangement uses TRBV4-1 and TRBJ2-2, with 9 bases lining up with TRBD2. J lost 9 bases, V lost 4 bases, and 9 bases had no gene match. The CDR3 loop spans 15 amino acids. Germline V CDR1 and CDR2: MGHRA, YSYEKL. CDR3 nucleotide sequence: TGCGCCAGCAGCCCCTTAGCGGGAGAGATCCGGGAGCTGTTTTTT. It is translated as CASSPLAGEIRELFF.

The chain is built from TRBV7-9 and TRBJ2-2; 12 bases line up with TRBD2. This CDR3 comprises 16 residues. Germline CDR1 reads SEHNR; CDR2 reads FQNEAQ (reference sequence). V lost 5 bases, J lost 5 bases, and 6 bases stayed unmatched. The CDR3: CASSLRLAGETGELFF. The CDR3 DNA reads TGTGCCAGCAGCCTAAGACTAGCGGGAGAGACCGGGGAGCTGTTTTTT.